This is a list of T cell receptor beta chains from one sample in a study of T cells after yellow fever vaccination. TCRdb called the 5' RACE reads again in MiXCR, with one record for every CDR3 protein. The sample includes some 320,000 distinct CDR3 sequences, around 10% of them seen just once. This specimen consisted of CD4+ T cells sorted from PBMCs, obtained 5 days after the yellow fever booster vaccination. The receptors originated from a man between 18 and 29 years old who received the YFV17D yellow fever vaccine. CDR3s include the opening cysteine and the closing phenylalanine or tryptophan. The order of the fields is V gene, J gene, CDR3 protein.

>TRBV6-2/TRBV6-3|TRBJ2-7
CASSPQPTSGGYEQYF
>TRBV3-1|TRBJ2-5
CASSLSGGLETQYF
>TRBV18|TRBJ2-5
CASSPPWGPQETQYF
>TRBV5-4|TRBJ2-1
CASKGGSYNEQFF
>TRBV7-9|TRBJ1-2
CASSLHGTGMITF
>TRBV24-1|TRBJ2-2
CATSDSPGPNTGELFF
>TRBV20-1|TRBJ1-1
CSARGGGGNTEAFF
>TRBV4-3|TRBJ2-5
CASSQDILGGREIQYF
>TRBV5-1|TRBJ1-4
CASKPDPTNEKLFF
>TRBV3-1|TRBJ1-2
CASSQGGDGYTF
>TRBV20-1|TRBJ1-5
CSAVKGKADQPQHF
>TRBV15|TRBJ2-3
CATSRRRTGNTDTQYF
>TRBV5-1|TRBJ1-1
CASSYTGFDTEAFF
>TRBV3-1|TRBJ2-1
CASSHPRQGAYEQFF
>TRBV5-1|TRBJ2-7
CASSPPQTTYEQYF
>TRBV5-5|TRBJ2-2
CASTWWGRDGELFF
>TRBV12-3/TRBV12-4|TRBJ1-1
CASSYRVVRAHTEAFF
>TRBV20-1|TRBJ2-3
CSASEGDARGTSTDTQYF
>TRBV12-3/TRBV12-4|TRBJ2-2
CASSFVGTGELFF
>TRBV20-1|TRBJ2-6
CSAWGQFRSGANVLTF
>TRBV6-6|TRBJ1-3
CASSYSGGEAGNTIYF
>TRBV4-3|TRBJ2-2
CASSQATYTGELFF
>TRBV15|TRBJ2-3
CATSRDSAATQYF
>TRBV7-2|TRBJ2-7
CASSFTAGSYEQYF
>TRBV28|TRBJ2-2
CASILSSRTGELFF
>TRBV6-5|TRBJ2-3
CASRSAGGQGDTQYF
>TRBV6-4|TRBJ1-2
CASSASYEAGGYTF
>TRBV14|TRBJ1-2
CASSQGTHYYGYTF
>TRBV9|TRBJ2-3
CASSVTGIEGADTQYF
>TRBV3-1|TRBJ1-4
CASSPYPRRANEKLFF
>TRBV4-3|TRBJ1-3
CASSQDGAGGNTIYF
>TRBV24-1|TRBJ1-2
CATSDLTGQPMGYTF
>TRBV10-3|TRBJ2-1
CAISASAEQFF
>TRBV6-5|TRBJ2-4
CASSPDPGLVRNIQYF
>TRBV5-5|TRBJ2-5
CASSPNRALETQYF
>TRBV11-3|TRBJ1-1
CASSPGATEAFF
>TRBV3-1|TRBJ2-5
CASSLPLGGQYF
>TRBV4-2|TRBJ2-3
CASSQTSGVGTQYF
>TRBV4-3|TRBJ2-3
CASSLQVTPGGAQDTQYF
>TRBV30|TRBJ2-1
CAWRPRAGVHEQFF
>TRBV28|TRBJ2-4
CASSFGPPKNIQYF
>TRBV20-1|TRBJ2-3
CSARVGNTQYF
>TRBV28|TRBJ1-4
CASRTLGRADEKLFF
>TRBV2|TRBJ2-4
CASTQTSLIAKNIQYF
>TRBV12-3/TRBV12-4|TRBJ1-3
CASSVWGSGNTIYF